This TCR beta chain was captured by sequencing in a study of OX40 agonist ivuxolimab in advanced cancers. Study details: Earlier anti-PD-1, anti-PD-L1 or anti-CTLA-4 therapy was permitted; roughly 37% had received some. General study points: Nonresponders included some who also had low normalized T-cell clonal expansion.

V was clipped by 6 bases and J by 2 bases; unmatched bases: 13. CDR1 and CDR2 from the germline V gene are MDHEN and SYDVKM. The CDR3 spans 17 residues. Notes on this clone: The antigen is undetermined.

Samples of blood were obtained at baseline, on cycle 4 day 1, and on cycle 7 day 1. Sequencing was performed with immunoSEQ multiplex PCR; in TCRdb, only in-frame clones are kept and a portion is missing. The sample shows about 53,000 clones, more than 80% of them seen only once. The source of this sequence is an adult with an advanced solid tumor such as melanoma, head and neck, liver or kidney cancer. The rearrangement uses TRBV28 and TRBJ2-5; 9 nucleotides agree with TRBD2. The sequences come from CD4+ or CD8+ T cells sorted from blood, collected in a trial of the OX40 agonist ivuxolimab. CDR3 sequence: CASSKTLKTSGQETQYF. The DNA for the CDR3 is TGTGCCAGCAGCAAAACCCTGAAGACTAGCGGACAAGAGACCCAGTACTTC.